Shown below are 13 T cell receptor beta chains from a single sample sequenced in a study of identical twins. TCRdb re-analysed the 5' RACE reads in MiXCR, keeping a single row per CDR3 protein. The table lists more than 1.5 million distinct CDR3 sequences, less than 35% of them singletons. The sequencing sample was made of cord blood. These TCRs come from a newborn girl in good health.

This clonotype was picked up a small number of times. J is TRBJ2-7 and V is TRBV6-1, with 11 bases fitting TRBD2. Germline V lookup: CDR1 MNHNS, CDR2 SASEGT. After removal of 11 bases from V and 4 bases from J, the junction contained 7 bases not matched to a gene. The CDR3 loop spans 13 amino acids. The CDR3 protein is CAGETSGKYEQYF. CDR3 bases: TGTGCCGGCGAGACTAGCGGGAAGTACGAGCAGTACTTC.

The chain carries TRBV7-2 and TRBJ1-5, with D unresolved. Between the trimmed V and J ends, which lost 4 bases and 0 bases, there was a span of 16 bases. The CDR3 totals 17 residues. Germline CDR1 and CDR2: SGHTA and FQGNSA. CDR3 DNA sequence: TGTGCCAGCAGCTACCGGGCCGTACCTTATAGCAATCAGCCCCAGCATTTT. As protein: CASSYRAVPYSNQPQHF.

The V call is TRBV4-1, the J call TRBJ2-6; 8 bases line up with TRBD1. The germline gives CDR1 MGHRA, CDR2 YSYEKL. With 0 bases clipped from V and 9 bases from J, the junction kept 7 bases outside the gene matches. The CDR3 length is 16 residues. CDR3 sequence reads: CASSQDGDRWGNVLTF. CDR3 nucleotides: TGCGCCAGCAGCCAAGATGGGGACAGGTGGGGCAACGTCCTGACTTTC.

This chain links TRBV28 with TRBJ2-7; tentative D call: TRBD2 (5 bases). This CDR3 is built from 15 residues. Germline values: CDR1 MDHEN, CDR2 SYDVKM. Trimming pared 8 bases from V and 7 bases from J, leaving 24 bases between. The CDR3 coding sequence is TGTGCCAGCGCCATAAAAACAGTGGCTACGGGAGAGCAGTACTTC. Translated, it gives CASAIKTVATGEQYF.

The chain has TRBV10-3 and TRBJ2-5, with TRBD2 matching 14 bases. Trimming took 0 bases from V and 3 from J; bases not matched to a gene: 0. Germline lookup yields CDR1 ENHRY and CDR2 SYGVKD. The CDR3 spans 16 residues. This CDR3 is CAISESGLAGEETQYF. The CDR3 coding sequence is TGTGCCATCAGTGAGTCGGGACTAGCGGGGGAAGAGACCCAGTACTTC.

This clonotype was seen many times. This chain joins TRBV10-3 and TRBJ2-3; TRBD2 agrees at 11 bases. Trimming at V came to 6 bases and at J to 2 bases, leaving 4 bases not matched to a gene. The CDR3 runs to 15 residues. Germline CDR1 is ENHRY and CDR2 is SYGVKD. This chain's CDR3 is CAISPSGGFTDTQYF. CDR3 sequence (DNA): TGTGCCATCAGCCCTAGCGGGGGGTTCACAGATACGCAGTATTTT.

The chain recombines TRBV5-1 with TRBJ2-1, with a weak D call TRBD2 (5 bases). Germline lookup yields CDR1 SGHRS and CDR2 YFSETQ. This CDR3 has 13 residues. V was shortened by 5 bases and J by 7 bases, with 13 bases between the two germline ends. The chain's CDR3 is CASRRGKDNEQFF. In nucleotides, the CDR3 is TGCGCCAGCAGACGGGGTAAGGATAATGAGCAGTTCTTC.

The chain couples TRBV6-2 or TRBV6-3 to TRBJ2-7; unclear D gene. The CDR3 is 11 residues long. The V gene lost 8 bases and the J gene lost 5 bases, with 10 bases spanning the gap. The germline V gene encodes CDR1 MNHEY and CDR2 SVGEGT. Here the CDR3 DNA reads TGTGCCAGCGCCTGGCAGAACGAGCAGTACTTC. Its translation: CASAWQNEQYF.

The V and J genes are TRBV27 and TRBJ1-2; D perhaps matches TRBD1 (5 bases). V was clipped by 4 bases and J by 2 bases, with 11 bases between them. Germline CDR1 reads MNHEY; CDR2 reads SMNVEV (reference sequence). The CDR3 sequence is 14 residues long. The CDR3 loop reads CASSSLAGNYGYTF. CDR3 bases: TGTGCCAGCAGTTCGCTTGCAGGGAACTATGGCTACACCTTC.

A note on this clonotype: At one of its ends the junction is not consistent with the germline gene, which may arise from a read error. The chain carries TRBV12-3 or TRBV12-4 and TRBJ2-3; the match to TRBD1 covers 9 bases. The CDR3 consists of 16 residues. The CDR3 sequence: CASSKNRGLSADTQYF. The CDR3 bases are TGTGCCAGCAGCAAAAACAGGGGGCTAAGCGCAGATACGCAATATTTT.

This clonotype occurred a few times. The rearrangement joins TRBV5-6 to TRBJ2-3; the D gene is possibly TRBD1 (6 bases). V lost 4 bases to trimming and J lost 2 bases, with 14 bases between them. CDR1 is SGHDT, CDR2 YYEEEE, per germline. This CDR3 comprises 15 residues. CDR3 sequence: CASSPQGLLTDTQYF. The CDR3 coding sequence is TGTGCCAGCAGCCCCCAGGGGTTACTCACAGATACGCAGTATTTT.

The V gene is TRBV6-1, the J gene TRBJ1-1; D is possibly TRBD1 (5 bases). With 2 bases removed from V and 4 bases from J, the gap between germline ends came to 14 bases. Germline V gene sequence: CDR1 MNHNS, CDR2 SASEGT. The CDR3 loop spans 15 amino acids. The CDR3 DNA sequence: TGTGCCAGCAGTGAAAACCCGGGACTGTCCACTGAAGCTTTCTTT. Protein sequence: CASSENPGLSTEAFF.

The chain uses TRBV5-1 and TRBJ1-2, with D possibly matching TRBD1 (6 bases). The germline V gene encodes CDR1 SGHRS and CDR2 YFSETQ. V was shortened by 7 bases and J by 5 bases, with 21 bases between the two germline ends. This CDR3 has 15 residues. CDR3 residues: CASGSPEEGVYGYTF. As DNA, the CDR3 is TGCGCCAGCGGCTCCCCCGAGGAGGGGGTTTATGGCTACACCTTC. The whole variable domain, filled in from reference TRBV5-1 and TRBJ1-2, reads KAGVTQTPRYLIKTRGQQVTLSCSPISGHRSVSWYQQTPGQGLQFLFEYFSETQRNKGNFPGRFSGRQFSNSRSEMNVSTLELGDSALYLCASGSPEEGVYGYTFGSGTRLTVV.